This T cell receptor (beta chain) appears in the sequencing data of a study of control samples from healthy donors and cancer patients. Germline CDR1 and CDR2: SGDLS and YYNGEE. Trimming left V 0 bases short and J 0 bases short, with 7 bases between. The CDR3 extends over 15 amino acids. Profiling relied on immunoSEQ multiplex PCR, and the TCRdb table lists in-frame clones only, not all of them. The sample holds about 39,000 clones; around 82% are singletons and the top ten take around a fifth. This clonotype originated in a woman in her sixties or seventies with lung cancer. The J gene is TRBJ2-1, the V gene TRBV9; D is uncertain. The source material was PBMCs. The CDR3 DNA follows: TGTGCCAGCAGCGTAGTCCTTACCTCCTACAATGAGCAGTTCTTC. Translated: CASSVVLTSYNEQFF. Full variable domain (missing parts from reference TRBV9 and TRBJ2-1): DSGVTQTPKHLITATGQRVTLRCSPRSGDLSVYWYQQSLDQGLQFLIQYYNGEERAKGNILERFSAQQFPDLHSELNLSSLELGDSALYFCASSVVLTSYNEQFFGPGTRLTVL.